This T cell receptor (beta chain) was recovered during a study of T cell responses to AZD1222 COVID-19 vaccine. Assay used: immunoSEQ multiplex PCR; TCRdb lists only in-frame clones, some missing. The sample has about 110,000 clones, roughly 90% seen once; the top ten hold roughly 4.1%. The sample in question was peripheral blood, obtained on day 0 of AZD1222 vaccination. This TCR came from an adult in good health.

The DNA of the CDR3 is TGTGCCAGCAGCTTGTTCCTAAGTATCCAACTCAATGAGCAGTTCTTC. As protein: CASSLFLSIQLNEQFF. The chain is built from TRBV5-4 and TRBJ2-1, with D unresolved. CDR3 length: 16 amino acids. V shed 1 base and J shed 6 bases, with 17 bases lying between them. Per the germline V gene, CDR1 is SGHNT and CDR2 is YYREEE (reference sequence).